The 6 T cell receptor beta chains given below trace back to one sample, sequenced in a study of T cell responses to AZD1222 COVID-19 vaccine. Clones were read by immunoSEQ multiplex PCR, and TCRdb kept only the in-frame ones, dropping some. The table includes about 110,000 clones, about 85% detected once. The sample here was peripheral blood, taken 28 days after the second AZD1222 dose. All receptors derive from an adult who received the AZD1222 COVID-19 vaccine.

V is TRBV6-5 and J is TRBJ2-7; D possibly uses TRBD1 or TRBD2 (5 bases each). This CDR3 has 13 residues. V gave up 5 bases and J gave up 2 bases, with 10 bases separating them. Per the germline V gene, CDR1 is MNHEY and CDR2 is SVGAGI. The CDR3 spells CASSNPGPYEQYF. The CDR3 DNA reads as TGTGCCAGCAGTAACCCGGGGCCCTACGAGCAGTACTTC.

This chain connects TRBV2 to TRBJ1-5; 9 bases are a match to TRBD1. The V segment lost 7 bases and the J segment 5 bases; nucleotides outside the gene matches: 9. The length of the CDR3 is 15 residues. The germline CDR1 and CDR2 sequences are SNHLY and FYNNEI. The CDR3 bases are TGTGCCAGCAAGATCGGGACAGGGACTTATCAGCCCCAGCATTTT. Its protein product is CASKIGTGTYQPQHF.

The chain combines TRBV7-2 with TRBJ1-5; tentative D call: TRBD1 (6 bases). Germline V lookup: CDR1 SGHTA, CDR2 FQGNSA. Trimming stripped 1 base from V and 4 bases from J, with 14 bases between. The CDR3 is made up of 16 amino acids. CDR3 in DNA: TGTGCCAGCAGCTTAGACCGTTTGGGACAAAATCAGCCCCAGCATTTT. Amino acid sequence: CASSLDRLGQNQPQHF.

This clone showed up just once. This CDR3 is CASSEADPGVNQPQHF. The CDR3, as DNA: TGTGCCAGCAGTGAAGCGGATCCCGGGGTTAATCAGCCCCAGCATTTT. V is TRBV2 and J is TRBJ1-5; D not certain. CDR1 and CDR2 from the germline V gene are SNHLY and FYNNEI. CDR3 length equals 16 residues. V shed 0 bases and J shed 4 bases, with 13 bases lying between them.

The J gene is TRBJ1-4, the V gene TRBV18; a weak D match, TRBD1 (5 bases). The germline V gene encodes CDR1 KGHSH and CDR2 LQKENI. The CDR3 has 13 amino acids. V lost 5 bases, J lost 8 bases, and 12 bases lay in between. The CDR3 region is CASSGGTGEKLFF. As DNA, the CDR3 is TGTGCCAGCTCAGGAGGGACCGGAGAAAAACTGTTTTTT. Drawing the rest from reference TRBV18 and TRBJ1-4, the complete variable domain is NAGVMQNPRHLVRRRGQEARLRCSPMKGHSHVYWYRQLPEEGLKFMVYLQKENIIDESGMPKERFSAEFPKEGPSILRIQQVVRGDSAAYFCASSGGTGEKLFFGSGTQLSVL.

In its sample, this clone was seen once. This chain connects TRBV6-5 to TRBJ1-1; possible D gene TRBD1, 5 bases. Trimming removed 0 bases at V and 1 base at J, with 9 bases between. The germline V gene encodes CDR1 MNHEY and CDR2 SVGAGI. The CDR3 extends over 15 amino acids. CDR3 nucleotide sequence: TGTGCCAGCAGTTACTCGAGTGGGGGGAACACTGAAGCTTTCTTT. This encodes CASSYSSGGNTEAFF.